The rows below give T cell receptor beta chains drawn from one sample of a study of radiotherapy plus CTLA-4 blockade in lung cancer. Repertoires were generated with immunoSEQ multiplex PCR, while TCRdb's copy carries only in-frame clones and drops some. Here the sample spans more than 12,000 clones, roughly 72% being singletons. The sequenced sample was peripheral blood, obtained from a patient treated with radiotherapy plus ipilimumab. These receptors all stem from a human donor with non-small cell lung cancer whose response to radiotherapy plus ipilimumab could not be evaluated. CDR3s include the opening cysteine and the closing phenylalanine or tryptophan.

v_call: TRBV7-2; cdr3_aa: CASSWGVTGGGSPLHF
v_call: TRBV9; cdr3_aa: CASSTRGADTGELFF
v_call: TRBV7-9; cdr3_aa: CASSLRGTEAFF
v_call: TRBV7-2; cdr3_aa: CASSFRRDQETQYF
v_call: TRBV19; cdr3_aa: CASSLRGPFTDTQYF
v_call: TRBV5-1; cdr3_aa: CASRITSGDTDTQYF
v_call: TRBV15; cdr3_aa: CATSSSRGAEAFF
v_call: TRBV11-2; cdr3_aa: CASSLDREGQPQHF
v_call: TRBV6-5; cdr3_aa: CASSSTYYEQYF
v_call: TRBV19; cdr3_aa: CASSRGLAGGTASTGELFF
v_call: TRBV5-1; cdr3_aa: CASSLDPGLQETQYF
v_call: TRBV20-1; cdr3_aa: CSAREDYNYTF
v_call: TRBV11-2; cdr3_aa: CASSLDRQNTDTQYF
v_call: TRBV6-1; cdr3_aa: CASKERQGNTEAFF
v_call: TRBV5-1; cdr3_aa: CASRGTYTDTQYF
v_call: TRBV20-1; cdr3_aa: CSAPGQGHYTF
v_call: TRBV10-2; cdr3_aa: CASSDRVEAFF
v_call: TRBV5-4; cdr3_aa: CASSLGGPATDTQYF
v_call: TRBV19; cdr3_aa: CASSTRQAVTDTQYF
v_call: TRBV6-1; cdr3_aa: CASKIDYTREELFF
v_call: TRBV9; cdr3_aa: CASSASGGAGDEQFF
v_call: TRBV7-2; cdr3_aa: CASSFGGDTQYF